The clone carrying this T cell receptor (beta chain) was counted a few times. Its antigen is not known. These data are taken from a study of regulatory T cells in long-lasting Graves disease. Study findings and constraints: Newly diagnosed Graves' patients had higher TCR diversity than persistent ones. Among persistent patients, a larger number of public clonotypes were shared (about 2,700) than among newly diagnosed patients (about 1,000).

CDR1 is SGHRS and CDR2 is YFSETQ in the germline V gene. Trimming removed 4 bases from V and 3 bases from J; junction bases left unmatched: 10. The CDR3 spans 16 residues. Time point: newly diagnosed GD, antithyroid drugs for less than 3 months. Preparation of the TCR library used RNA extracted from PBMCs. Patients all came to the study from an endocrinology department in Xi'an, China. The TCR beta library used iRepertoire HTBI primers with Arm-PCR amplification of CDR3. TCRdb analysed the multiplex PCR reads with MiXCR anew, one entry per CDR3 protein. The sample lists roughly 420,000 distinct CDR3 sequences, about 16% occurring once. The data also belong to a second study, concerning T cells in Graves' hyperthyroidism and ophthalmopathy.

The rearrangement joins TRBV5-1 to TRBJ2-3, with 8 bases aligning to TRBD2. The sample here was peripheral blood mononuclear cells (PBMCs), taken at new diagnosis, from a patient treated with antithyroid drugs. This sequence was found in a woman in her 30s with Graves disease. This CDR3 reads CASSATPGLETDTQYF. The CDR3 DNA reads TGCGCCAGCAGCGCCACACCGGGACTAGAGACAGATACGCAGTATTTT.